This T cell receptor (beta chain) was recovered during a study of T cell repertoires in cytomegalovirus infection. The overall study: From public TCR beta signatures came an indication of both CMV infection and matching HLA type.

Study-wide points: Summed frequency of public TCR beta families distinguished CMV carriers with the relevant HLA. It was HLA-C-restricted CMV-specific TCR beta clonotypes that dominated the response ex vivo.

MiXCR was run by TCRdb on the reads, yielding one entry per CDR3 protein. The sample has around 740,000 distinct CDR3 sequences, roughly 35% seen once. Comment on this clonotype: What it binds is unknown.

Sequencing was performed on PBMCs. This receptor was identified in a human donor in good health (CMV status not recorded). Some clones in this sample may be carry-over from other donors' samples.

This CDR3 reads CASSEATGGIEQFF. The CDR3 nucleotides are TGTGCCAGCAGTGAAGCGACAGGGGGAATCGAGCAGTTCTTC. The gene calls are TRBV6-1 and TRBJ2-1; the match to TRBD1 covers 9 bases. Germline V gene sequence: CDR1 MNHNS, CDR2 SASEGT. V gave up 0 bases and J gave up 10 bases; unmatched junction bases: 4. This CDR3 has 14 residues.